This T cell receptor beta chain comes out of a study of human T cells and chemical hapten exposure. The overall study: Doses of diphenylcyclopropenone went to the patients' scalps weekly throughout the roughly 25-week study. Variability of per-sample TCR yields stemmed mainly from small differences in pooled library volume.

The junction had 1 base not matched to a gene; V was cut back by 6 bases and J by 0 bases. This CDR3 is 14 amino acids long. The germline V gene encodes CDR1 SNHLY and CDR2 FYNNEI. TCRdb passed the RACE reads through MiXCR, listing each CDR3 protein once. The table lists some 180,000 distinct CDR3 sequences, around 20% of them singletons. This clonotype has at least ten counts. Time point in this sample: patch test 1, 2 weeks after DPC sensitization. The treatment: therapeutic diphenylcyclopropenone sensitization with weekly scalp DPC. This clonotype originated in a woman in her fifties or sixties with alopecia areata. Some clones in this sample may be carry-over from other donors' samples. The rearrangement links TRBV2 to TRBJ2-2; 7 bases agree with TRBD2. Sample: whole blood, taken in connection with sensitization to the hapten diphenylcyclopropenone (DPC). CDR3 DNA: TGTGCCAGCAGGGGGACTACGAACACCGGGGAGCTGTTTTTT. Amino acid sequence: CASRGTTNTGELFF.